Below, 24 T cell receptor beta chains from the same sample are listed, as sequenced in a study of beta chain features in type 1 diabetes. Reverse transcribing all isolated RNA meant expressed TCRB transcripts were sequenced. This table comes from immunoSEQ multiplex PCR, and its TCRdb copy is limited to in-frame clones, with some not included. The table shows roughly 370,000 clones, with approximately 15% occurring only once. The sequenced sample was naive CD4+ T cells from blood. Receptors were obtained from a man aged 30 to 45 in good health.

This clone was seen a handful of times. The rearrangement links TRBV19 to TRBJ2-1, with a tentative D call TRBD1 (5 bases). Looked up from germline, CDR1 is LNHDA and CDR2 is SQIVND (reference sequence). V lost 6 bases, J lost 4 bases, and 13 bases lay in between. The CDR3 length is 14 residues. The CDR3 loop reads CASRPGSSYNEQFF. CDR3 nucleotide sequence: TGTGCCAGTAGGCCAGGGTCTTCATACAATGAGCAGTTCTTC. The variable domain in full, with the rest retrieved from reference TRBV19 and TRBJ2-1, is DGGITQSPKYLFRKEGQNVTLSCEQNLNHDAMYWYRQDPGQGLRLIYYSQIVNDFQKGDIAEGYSVSREKKESFPLTVTSAQKNPTAFYLCASRPGSSYNEQFFGPGTRLTVL.

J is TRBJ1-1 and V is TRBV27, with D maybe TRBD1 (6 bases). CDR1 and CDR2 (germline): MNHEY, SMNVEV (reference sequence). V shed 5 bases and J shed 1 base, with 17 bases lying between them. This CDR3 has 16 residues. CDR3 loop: CASSIRGTGKNTEAFF. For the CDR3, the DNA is TGTGCCAGCAGTATCAGGGGAACAGGCAAGAACACTGAAGCTTTCTTT.

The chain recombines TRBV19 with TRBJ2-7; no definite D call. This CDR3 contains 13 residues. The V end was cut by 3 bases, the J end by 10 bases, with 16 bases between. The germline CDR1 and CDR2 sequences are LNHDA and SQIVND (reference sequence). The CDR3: CASSIPLDAEQYF. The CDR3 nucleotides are TGTGCCAGTAGTATCCCCCTCGATGCGGAACAGTACTTC.

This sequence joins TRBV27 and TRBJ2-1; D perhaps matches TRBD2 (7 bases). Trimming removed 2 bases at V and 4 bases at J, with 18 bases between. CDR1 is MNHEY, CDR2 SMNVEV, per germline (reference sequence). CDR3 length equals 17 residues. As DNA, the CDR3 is TGTGCCAGCAGTTTACGCCACTGGCGGGGGCCTTACAATGAGCAGTTCTTC. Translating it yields CASSLRHWRGPYNEQFF.

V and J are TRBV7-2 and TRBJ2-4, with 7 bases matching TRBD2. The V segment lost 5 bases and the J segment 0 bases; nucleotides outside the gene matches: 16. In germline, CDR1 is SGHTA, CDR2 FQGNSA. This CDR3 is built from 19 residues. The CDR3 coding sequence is TGTGCCAGCAGCGACCTAAGAGGGGCTAGCGGACTAGCCAAAAACATTCAGTACTTC. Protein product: CASSDLRGASGLAKNIQYF.

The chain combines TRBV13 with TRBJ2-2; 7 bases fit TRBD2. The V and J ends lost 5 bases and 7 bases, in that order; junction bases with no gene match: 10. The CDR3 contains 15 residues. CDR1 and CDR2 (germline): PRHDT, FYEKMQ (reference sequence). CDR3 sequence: CASSPGLGDGGELFF. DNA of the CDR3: TGTGCCAGCAGCCCAGGACTAGGTGATGGCGGGGAGCTGTTTTTT.

In DNA form, the CDR3 reads TGTGCCAGCAGCTTGTTAATAGCGGGGGGAGCGGAGACCCAGTACTTC. This gives the protein CASSLLIAGGAETQYF. The chain is built from TRBV7-2 and TRBJ2-5, with 10 bases matching TRBD2. Germline CDR1 SGHTA, CDR2 FQGNSA. The ends lost 3 bases at V and 5 bases at J; junction bases unmatched: 9. The CDR3 contains 16 residues.

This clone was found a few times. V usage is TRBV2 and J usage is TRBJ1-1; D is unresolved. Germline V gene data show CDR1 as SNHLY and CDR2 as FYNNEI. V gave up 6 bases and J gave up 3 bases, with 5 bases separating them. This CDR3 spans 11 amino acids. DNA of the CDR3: TGTGCCAGCAGCGTTTACACTGAAGCTTTCTTT. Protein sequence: CASSVYTEAFF. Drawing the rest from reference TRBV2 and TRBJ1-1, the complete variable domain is EPEVTQTPSHQVTQMGQEVILRCVPISNHLYFYWYRQILGQKVEFLVSFYNNEISEKSEIFDDQFSVERPDGSNFTLKIRSTKLEDSAMYFCASSVYTEAFFGQGTRLTVV.

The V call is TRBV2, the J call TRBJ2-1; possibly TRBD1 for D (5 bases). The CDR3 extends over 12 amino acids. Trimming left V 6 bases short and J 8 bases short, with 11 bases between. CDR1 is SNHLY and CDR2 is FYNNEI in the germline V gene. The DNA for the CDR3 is TGTGCCAGCAGGACAGAGCCCCATGAGCAGTTCTTC. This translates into CASRTEPHEQFF.

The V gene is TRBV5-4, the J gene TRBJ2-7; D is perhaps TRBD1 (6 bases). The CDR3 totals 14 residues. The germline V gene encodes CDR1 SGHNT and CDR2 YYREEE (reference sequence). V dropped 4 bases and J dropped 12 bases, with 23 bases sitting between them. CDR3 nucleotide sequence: TGTGCCAGCAGCCCGGATCTCGACAGGCCCACGCGGTACTTC. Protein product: CASSPDLDRPTRYF.

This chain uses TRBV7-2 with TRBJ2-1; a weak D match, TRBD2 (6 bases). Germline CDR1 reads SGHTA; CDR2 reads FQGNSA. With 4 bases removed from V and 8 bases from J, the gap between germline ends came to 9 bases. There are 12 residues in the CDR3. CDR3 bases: TGTGCCAGCAGCTATGCTAGCGATGAGCAGTTCTTC. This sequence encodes CASSYASDEQFF.

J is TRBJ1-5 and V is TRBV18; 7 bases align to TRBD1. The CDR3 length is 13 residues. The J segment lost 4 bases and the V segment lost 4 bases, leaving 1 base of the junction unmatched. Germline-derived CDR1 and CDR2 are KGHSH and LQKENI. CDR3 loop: CASSRDRNQPQHF. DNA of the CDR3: TGTGCCAGCTCACGGGACAGAAATCAGCCCCAGCATTTT.

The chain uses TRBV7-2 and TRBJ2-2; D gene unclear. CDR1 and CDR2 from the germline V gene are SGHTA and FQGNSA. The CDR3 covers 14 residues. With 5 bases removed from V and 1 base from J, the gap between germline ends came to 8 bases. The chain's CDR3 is CASSTLGNTGELFF. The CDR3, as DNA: TGTGCCAGCAGCACCCTGGGGAACACCGGGGAGCTGTTTTTT. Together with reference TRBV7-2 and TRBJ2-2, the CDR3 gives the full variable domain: GAGVSQSPSNKVTEKGKDVELRCDPISGHTALYWYRQSLGQGLEFLIYFQGNSAPDKSGLPSDRFSAERTGGSVSTLTIQRTQQEDSAVYLCASSTLGNTGELFFGEGSRLTVL.

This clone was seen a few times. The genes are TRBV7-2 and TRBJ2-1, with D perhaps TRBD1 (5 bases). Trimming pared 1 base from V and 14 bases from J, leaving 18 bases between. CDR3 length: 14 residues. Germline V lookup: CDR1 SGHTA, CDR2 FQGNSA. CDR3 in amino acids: CASSLGPESGLEFF. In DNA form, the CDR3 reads TGTGCCAGCAGCTTAGGCCCAGAGTCAGGGTTGGAGTTCTTC.

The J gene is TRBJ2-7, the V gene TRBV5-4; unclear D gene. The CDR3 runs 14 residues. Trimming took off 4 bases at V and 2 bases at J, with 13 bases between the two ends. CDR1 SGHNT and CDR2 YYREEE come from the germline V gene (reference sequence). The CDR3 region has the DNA TGTGCCAGCAGCAAGGTTGACCAAGCCTACGAGCAGTACTTC. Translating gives CASSKVDQAYEQYF.

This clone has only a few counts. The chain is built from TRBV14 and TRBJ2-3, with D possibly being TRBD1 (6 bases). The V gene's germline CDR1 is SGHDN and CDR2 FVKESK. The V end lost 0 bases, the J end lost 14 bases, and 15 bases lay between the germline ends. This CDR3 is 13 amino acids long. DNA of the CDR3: TGTGCCAGCAGCCAAGATTTGGCAGGGGTTCGGTATTTT. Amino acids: CASSQDLAGVRYF.

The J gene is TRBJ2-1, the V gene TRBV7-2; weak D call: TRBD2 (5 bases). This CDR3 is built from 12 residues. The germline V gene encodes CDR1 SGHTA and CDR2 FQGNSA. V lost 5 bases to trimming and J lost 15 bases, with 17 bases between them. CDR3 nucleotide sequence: TGTGCCAGCAGCCAGTCCGGGGTTGAGTCGTTCTTC. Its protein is CASSQSGVESFF.

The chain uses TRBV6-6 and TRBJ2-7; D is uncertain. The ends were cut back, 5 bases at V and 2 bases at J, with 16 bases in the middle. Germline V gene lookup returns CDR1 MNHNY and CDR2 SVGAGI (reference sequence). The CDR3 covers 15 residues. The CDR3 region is CASSPPGRNTYEQYV. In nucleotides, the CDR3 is TGTGCCAGCAGTCCCCCAGGCCGAAACACCTACGAGCAGTACGTC.

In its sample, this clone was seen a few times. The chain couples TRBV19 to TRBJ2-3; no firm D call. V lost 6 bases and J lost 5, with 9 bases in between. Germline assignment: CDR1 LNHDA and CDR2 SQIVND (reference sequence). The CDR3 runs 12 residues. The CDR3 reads CASSLALDTQYF. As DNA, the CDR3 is TGTGCCAGTAGCCTCGCGCTAGATACGCAGTATTTT.

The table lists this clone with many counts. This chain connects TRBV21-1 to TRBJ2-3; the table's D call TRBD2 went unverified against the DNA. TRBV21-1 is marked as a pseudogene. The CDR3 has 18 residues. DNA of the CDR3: TGTGCCAGCAGCTCACCGACTAGCGGGAGGGCCAAGACAGATACGCAGTATTTT. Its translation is CASSSPTSGRAKTDTQYF.

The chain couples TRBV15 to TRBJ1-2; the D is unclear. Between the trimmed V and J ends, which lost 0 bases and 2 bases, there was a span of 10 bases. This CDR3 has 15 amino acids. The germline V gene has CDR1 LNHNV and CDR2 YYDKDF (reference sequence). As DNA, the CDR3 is TGTGCCACCAGCAGAGATCTAGGGCGAAACTATGGCTACACCTTC. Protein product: CATSRDLGRNYGYTF.

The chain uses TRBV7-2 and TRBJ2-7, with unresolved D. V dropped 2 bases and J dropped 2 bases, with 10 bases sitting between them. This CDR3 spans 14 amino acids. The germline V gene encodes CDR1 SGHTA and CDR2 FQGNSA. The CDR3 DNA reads TGTGCCAGCAGCTTAATCTCTGGAGCCTACGAGCAGTACTTC. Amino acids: CASSLISGAYEQYF.

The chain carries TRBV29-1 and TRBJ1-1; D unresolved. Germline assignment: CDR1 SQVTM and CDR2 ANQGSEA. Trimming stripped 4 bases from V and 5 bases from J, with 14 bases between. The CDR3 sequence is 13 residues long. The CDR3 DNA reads TGCAGCGTTGTAGGGAGGCGAACAACTGAAGCTTTCTTT. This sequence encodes CSVVGRRTTEAFF.

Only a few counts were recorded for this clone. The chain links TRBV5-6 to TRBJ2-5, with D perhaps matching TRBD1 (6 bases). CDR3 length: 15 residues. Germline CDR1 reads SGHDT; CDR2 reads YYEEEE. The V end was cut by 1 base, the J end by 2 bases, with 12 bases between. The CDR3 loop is CASSLKLGGQETQYF. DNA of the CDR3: TGTGCCAGCAGCTTGAAGCTAGGGGGACAAGAGACCCAGTACTTC.